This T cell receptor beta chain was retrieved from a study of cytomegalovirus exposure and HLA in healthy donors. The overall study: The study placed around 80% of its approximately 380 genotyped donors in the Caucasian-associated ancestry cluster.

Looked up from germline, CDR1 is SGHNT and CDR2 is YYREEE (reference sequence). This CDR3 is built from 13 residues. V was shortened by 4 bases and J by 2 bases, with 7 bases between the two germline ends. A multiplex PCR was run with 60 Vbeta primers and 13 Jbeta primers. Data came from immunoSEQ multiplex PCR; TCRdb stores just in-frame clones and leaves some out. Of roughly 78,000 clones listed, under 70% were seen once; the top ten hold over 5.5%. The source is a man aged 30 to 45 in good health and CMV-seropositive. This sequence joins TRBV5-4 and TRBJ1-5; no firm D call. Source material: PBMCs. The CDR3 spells CASSTGGNQPQHF. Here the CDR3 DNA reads TGTGCCAGCAGCACCGGGGGCAATCAGCCCCAGCATTTT.